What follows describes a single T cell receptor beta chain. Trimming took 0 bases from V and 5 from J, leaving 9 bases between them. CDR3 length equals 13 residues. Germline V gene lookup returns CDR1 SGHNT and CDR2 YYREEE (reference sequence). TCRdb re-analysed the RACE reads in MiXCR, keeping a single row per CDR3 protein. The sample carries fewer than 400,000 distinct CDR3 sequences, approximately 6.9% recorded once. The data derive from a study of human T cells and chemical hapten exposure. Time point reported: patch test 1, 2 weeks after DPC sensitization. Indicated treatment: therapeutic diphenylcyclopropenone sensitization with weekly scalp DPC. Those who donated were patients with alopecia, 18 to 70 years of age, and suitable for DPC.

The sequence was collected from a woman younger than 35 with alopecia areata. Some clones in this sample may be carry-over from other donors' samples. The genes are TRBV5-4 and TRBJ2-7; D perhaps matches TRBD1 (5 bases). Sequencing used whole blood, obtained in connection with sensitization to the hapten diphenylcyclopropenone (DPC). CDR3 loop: CASSLDRYNEQYF. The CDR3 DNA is TGTGCCAGCAGCTTGGACAGGTACAACGAGCAGTACTTC.